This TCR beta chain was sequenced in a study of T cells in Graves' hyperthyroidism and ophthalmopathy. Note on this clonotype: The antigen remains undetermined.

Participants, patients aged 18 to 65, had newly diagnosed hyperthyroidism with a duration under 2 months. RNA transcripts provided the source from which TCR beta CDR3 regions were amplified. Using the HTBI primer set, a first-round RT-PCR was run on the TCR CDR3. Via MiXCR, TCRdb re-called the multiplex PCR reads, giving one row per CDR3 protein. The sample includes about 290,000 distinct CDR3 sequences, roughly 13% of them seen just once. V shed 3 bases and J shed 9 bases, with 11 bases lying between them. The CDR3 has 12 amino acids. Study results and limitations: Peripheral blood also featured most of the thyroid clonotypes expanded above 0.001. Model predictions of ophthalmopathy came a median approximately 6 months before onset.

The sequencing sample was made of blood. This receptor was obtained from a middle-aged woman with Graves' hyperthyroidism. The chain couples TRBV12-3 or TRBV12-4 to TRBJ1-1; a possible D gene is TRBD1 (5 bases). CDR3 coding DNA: TGTGCCAGCAGTTTCGGGGGGTTTAAAGCTTTCTTT. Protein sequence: CASSFGGFKAFF.